Presented here are 15 T cell receptor beta chains from one specimen sequenced in a study of control samples from healthy donors and cancer patients. Method: immunoSEQ multiplex PCR; TCRdb's copy keeps in-frame clones and lacks some. This sample has 75,000 or so clones, with roughly 87% found just once. Material for sequencing was PBMCs. The receptors come from a man aged 60 to 69 with colorectal cancer.

The rearrangement links TRBV12-5 to TRBJ2-7; no firm D call. V gave up 6 bases and J gave up 6 bases, with 18 bases separating them. The CDR3 is 14 amino acids. CDR1 LGHNT and CDR2 FRNRAP come from the germline V gene. The CDR3 region has the DNA TGTGCTAGTGGGGAACACGCCACAAGGGTCGAGCAGTACTTC. Amino acids: CASGEHATRVEQYF.

The gene calls are TRBV12-5 and TRBJ2-7; 11 bases map to TRBD2. Germline CDR1 reads LGHNT; CDR2 reads FRNRAP. The V and J ends lost 1 base and 5 bases, in that order; junction bases with no gene match: 7. CDR3 length: 16 amino acids. CDR3 sequence reads: CASGLATSGGIHEQYF. The CDR3 region has the DNA TGTGCTAGTGGTTTGGCCACTAGCGGGGGTATCCACGAGCAGTACTTC.

The chain is built from TRBV5-4 and TRBJ1-2; D may be TRBD1 (5 bases). Germline-derived CDR1 and CDR2 are SGHNT and YYREEE (reference sequence). Between the trimmed V and J ends, which lost 1 base and 4 bases, there was a span of 8 bases. The CDR3 is made up of 13 amino acids. CDR3: CASSLQGPYGYTF. The CDR3 DNA follows: TGTGCCAGCAGCTTGCAGGGTCCCTATGGCTACACCTTC.

The chain couples TRBV28 to TRBJ1-1; D unresolved. The length of the CDR3 is 14 residues. Trimming cost V 3 bases and J 3 bases, with 11 bases left between them. Germline V gene data show CDR1 as MDHEN and CDR2 as SYDVKM. The CDR3 nucleotides read TGTGCCAGCAGTTTTTTAGGGTTAGACACTGAAGCTTTCTTT. Translation gives CASSFLGLDTEAFF.

The V call is TRBV28, the J call TRBJ1-1; D is possibly TRBD1 (6 bases). The CDR3 runs to 14 residues. Trimming left V 5 bases short and J 5 bases short, with 15 bases between. Germline CDR1 and CDR2: MDHEN and SYDVKM. The CDR3 DNA is TGTGCCAGCAGTAAGGGGGGCAGCACTACTGAAGCTTTCTTT. Translated: CASSKGGSTTEAFF. The entire variable domain, with the rest obtained from reference TRBV28 and TRBJ1-1, is as follows: DVKVTQSSRYLVKRTGEKVFLECVQDMDHENMFWYRQDPGLGLRLIYFSYDVKMKEKGDIPEGYSVSREKKERFSLILESASTNQTSMYLCASSKGGSTTEAFFGQGTRLTVV.

Concerning this clone: A junction boundary mismatches the germline segment, possibly from a read error. V gene TRBV19 combines with J gene TRBJ2-3; no clear D gene. CDR3 length equals 13 residues. From germline, CDR1 is LNHDA and CDR2 SQIVND (reference sequence). CDR3 in DNA: TGTGTCAGTAGTATCCTGAGCACAGATACGCAGTATTTT. It translates to CVSSILSTDTQYF. The whole variable domain, filled in from reference TRBV19 and TRBJ2-3, reads DGGITQSPKYLFRKEGQNVTLSCEQNLNHDAMYWYRQDPGQGLRLIYYSQIVNDFQKGDIAEGYSVSREKKESFPLTVTSAQKNPTAFYLCVSSILSTDTQYFGPGTRLTVL.

This chain uses TRBV19 with TRBJ2-3, with 13 bases that match TRBD2. The CDR3 length is 16 residues. Germline V gene sequence: CDR1 LNHDA, CDR2 SQIVND (reference sequence). Unmatched junction bases numbered 8, after V lost 6 bases and J lost 5 bases. As DNA, the CDR3 is TGTGCCAGTAGCCTCACTAGCGGGGGGGCGTTAGATACGCAGTATTTT. Its translation: CASSLTSGGALDTQYF.

The chain links TRBV9 to TRBJ2-1, with a possible D match to TRBD1 (5 bases). Deletions cut 0 bases from V and 7 bases from J, with 14 bases between. This CDR3 contains 15 residues. The germline V gene encodes CDR1 SGDLS and CDR2 YYNGEE. The CDR3 DNA sequence: TGTGCCAGCAGCGTAGCGTGGGGCGCCCATAATGAGCAGTTCTTC. This sequence encodes CASSVAWGAHNEQFF.

The chain uses TRBV2 and TRBJ2-3, with D possibly matching TRBD2 (5 bases). With 8 bases removed from V and 4 bases from J, the gap between germline ends came to 22 bases. The CDR3 runs 16 residues. Germline CDR1 and CDR2: SNHLY and FYNNEI. In DNA, the CDR3 is TGTGCCAGCCTCGCGGTAGGGAGCCCGGCGGCAGATACGCAGTATTTT. The encoded protein is CASLAVGSPAADTQYF.

The rearrangement joins TRBV19 to TRBJ2-7; D is perhaps TRBD1 or TRBD2 (5 bases each). Trimming left V 3 bases short and J 0 bases short, with 12 bases between. Germline CDR1 reads LNHDA; CDR2 reads SQIVND (reference sequence). CDR3 length: 15 residues. The CDR3 spells CASSIFGGNSYEQYF. The CDR3 nucleotides read TGTGCCAGTAGTATTTTTGGGGGAAACTCCTACGAGCAGTACTTC.

The genes are TRBV4-1 and TRBJ2-5; D not resolved. The V and J ends lost 0 bases and 7 bases respectively, with 12 bases between them. Per the germline V gene, CDR1 is MGHRA and CDR2 is YSYEKL. The CDR3 has 14 amino acids. CDR3 in amino acids: CASSQDVVPGTQYF. The CDR3 region has the DNA TGCGCCAGCAGCCAAGATGTCGTTCCGGGGACCCAGTACTTC.

In this sample, this clone turned up once. The sample carries other DNA sequences with the same CDR3. This chain joins TRBV7-9 and TRBJ1-4, with TRBD1 matching 9 bases. The germline CDR1 and CDR2 sequences are SEHNR and FQNEAQ (reference sequence). J lost 7 bases, V lost 4 bases, and 4 bases had no gene match. The CDR3 extends over 14 amino acids. CDR3 bases: TGTGCCAGCAGCTCGGGACAGGGCCGTGAAAAACTGTTTTTT. Its translation is CASSSGQGREKLFF.

This clone was observed once. CDR3 DNA: TGTGCCAGCAGTAGGGACGGCTCCTACGAGCAGTACTTC. Encoded protein: CASSRDGSYEQYF. The genes are TRBV9 and TRBJ2-7; tentatively, D is TRBD1 or TRBD2 (5 bases each). The germline gives CDR1 SGDLS, CDR2 YYNGEE. Trimming removed 5 bases from V and 0 bases from J, with 9 bases in between. The CDR3 contains 13 residues.

This chain's CDR3 is CASSLLIQGDQPQHF. The CDR3 DNA reads as TGTGCCAGCAGCTTGCTGATACAGGGTGATCAGCCCCAGCATTTT. The rearrangement links TRBV5-5 to TRBJ1-5, with D possibly being TRBD1 (6 bases). Germline V gives CDR1 SGHKS, CDR2 YYEKEE (reference sequence). With 1 base removed from V and 5 bases from J, the gap between germline ends came to 13 bases. This CDR3 is 15 amino acids long.

The chain uses TRBV6-6 and TRBJ2-3; D is perhaps TRBD2 (5 bases). Germline CDR1 is MNHNY and CDR2 is SVGAGI (reference sequence). Trimming shortened V by 2 bases and J by 8 bases, and 8 bases separated the two germline ends. This CDR3 is 12 amino acids long. The CDR3 DNA sequence: TGTGCCAGCAGTTACGAGGGTGGTACGCAGTATTTT. Protein sequence: CASSYEGGTQYF.